Presented here are 9 T cell receptor beta chains from one specimen sequenced in a study of blood T cell repertoires in COVID-19. Sequenced by immunoSEQ multiplex PCR; TCRdb stores in-frame clones only, minus some. The sample shows around 58,000 clones, more than 75% of them seen only once. Sequencing was carried out using PBMCs or T cells enriched from blood (not recorded which). Receptors originate from a woman between 40 and 50 years old who had recovered from COVID-19.

This clone has only a few counts. CDR3 residues: CASSGSRGSSGGIYVNEQFF. DNA for the CDR3: TGTGCCAGCAGCGGCTCCCGGGGGTCTAGCGGGGGGATTTACGTCAATGAGCAGTTCTTC. V usage is TRBV9 and J usage is TRBJ2-1; 11 nucleotides match TRBD2. The CDR3 spans 20 residues. Trimming removed 3 bases from V and 6 bases from J; junction bases left unmatched: 20. The germline V gene has CDR1 SGDLS and CDR2 YYNGEE.

The chain has TRBV9 and TRBJ2-7, with 7 bases identical to TRBD2. The CDR3 spans 15 residues. The trim removed 0 bases at V and 5 bases at J, leaving 8 bases unmatched. CDR1 and CDR2 from the germline V gene are SGDLS and YYNGEE. In DNA form, the CDR3 reads TGTGCCAGCAGCGTAGGGGGCGGGGGAAGGGACGAGCAGTACTTC. Residues: CASSVGGGGRDEQYF.

The gene calls are TRBV14 and TRBJ1-2, with a tentative D call TRBD1 (5 bases). This CDR3 contains 15 residues. Trimming pared 0 bases from V and 9 bases from J, leaving 17 bases between. The germline CDR1 and CDR2 sequences are SGHDN and FVKESK. The CDR3 DNA sequence: TGTGCCAGCAGCCAAGAAGGGCCAGGGCATGAAAGCTACACCTTC. This encodes CASSQEGPGHESYTF.

The chain combines TRBV2 with TRBJ2-5; D may be TRBD1 (5 bases). V was shortened by 6 bases and J by 5 bases, with 16 bases between the two germline ends. CDR1 is SNHLY and CDR2 is FYNNEI in the germline V gene. This CDR3 comprises 14 residues. CDR3 amino acids: CASSAQGLEETQYF. The DNA for the CDR3 is TGTGCCAGCAGCGCCCAGGGTTTGGAGGAGACCCAGTACTTC.

The rearrangement links TRBV11-2 to TRBJ2-1, with 7 nucleotides matching TRBD2. There are 15 residues in the CDR3. The ends lost 1 base at V and 4 bases at J; junction bases unmatched: 4. Germline values: CDR1 SGHAT, CDR2 FQNNGV. CDR3 sequence (DNA): TGTGCCAGCAGCTTAGCTCTAGCGGAGTACAATGAGCAGTTCTTC. Translating gives CASSLALAEYNEQFF. The variable domain in full, completed from reference TRBV11-2 and TRBJ2-1, reads EAGVAQSPRYKIIEKRQSVAFWCNPISGHATLYWYQQILGQGPKLLIQFQNNGVVDDSQLPKDRFSAERLKGVDSTLKIQPAKLEDSAVYLCASSLALAEYNEQFFGPGTRLTVL.

A single count supports this clone. This chain links TRBV7-2 with TRBJ2-7, with a weak D call TRBD1 (8 bases). Trimming stripped 2 bases from V and 0 bases from J, with 17 bases between. CDR3 length: 17 amino acids. Germline V gene sequence: CDR1 SGHTA, CDR2 FQGNSA. Here the CDR3 reads CASSLIGGDRSSYEQYF. The CDR3 bases are TGTGCCAGCAGCTTAATTGGGGGGGACAGGAGCTCCTACGAGCAGTACTTC. Together with reference TRBV7-2 and TRBJ2-7, the CDR3 gives the full variable domain: GAGVSQSPSNKVTEKGKDVELRCDPISGHTALYWYRQSLGQGLEFLIYFQGNSAPDKSGLPSDRFSAERTGGSVSTLTIQRTQQEDSAVYLCASSLIGGDRSSYEQYFGPGTRLTVT.

The chain is built from TRBV19 and TRBJ1-4; the D is unclear. V lost 1 base, J lost 8 bases, and 20 bases lay in between. The CDR3 runs to 17 residues. CDR1 is LNHDA, CDR2 SQIVND, per germline (reference sequence). The CDR3 spells CASSIGVSGRGYEKLFF. The DNA of the CDR3 is TGTGCCAGTAGTATAGGTGTCTCCGGCCGCGGGTACGAAAAACTGTTTTTT.

The chain links TRBV2 to TRBJ1-5, with D tentatively TRBD1 (6 bases). Germline assignment: CDR1 SNHLY and CDR2 FYNNEI. The CDR3 totals 20 residues. Between the trimmed V and J ends, which lost 8 bases and 0 bases, there was a span of 29 bases. CDR3 region: CASGGGADRAEHYSNQPQHF. The CDR3 region has the DNA TGTGCCAGCGGAGGGGGGGCAGACAGAGCCGAACATTATAGCAATCAGCCCCAGCATTTT.

This clone was recorded only once. The chain carries TRBV10-3 and TRBJ1-2, with 8 bases identical to TRBD1. This CDR3 comprises 14 residues. Per the germline V gene, CDR1 is ENHRY and CDR2 is SYGVKD. With 4 bases clipped from V and 4 bases from J, the junction kept 5 bases outside the gene matches. CDR3 region: CAISGDRGGYGYTF. The CDR3 DNA follows: TGTGCCATCAGTGGTGACAGGGGAGGCTATGGCTACACCTTC.